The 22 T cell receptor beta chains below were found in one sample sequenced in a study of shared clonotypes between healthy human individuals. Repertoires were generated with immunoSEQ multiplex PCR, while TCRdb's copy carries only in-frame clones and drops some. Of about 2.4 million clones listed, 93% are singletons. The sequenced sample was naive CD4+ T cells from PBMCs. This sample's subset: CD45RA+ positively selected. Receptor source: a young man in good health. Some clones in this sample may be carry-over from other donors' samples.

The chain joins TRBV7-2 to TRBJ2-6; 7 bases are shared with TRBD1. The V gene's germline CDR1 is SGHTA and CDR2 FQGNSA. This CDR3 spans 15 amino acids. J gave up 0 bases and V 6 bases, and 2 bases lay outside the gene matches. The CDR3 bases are TGTGCCAGCAGGGGACAGAGCTCTGGGGCCAACGTCCTGACTTTC. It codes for CASRGQSSGANVLTF.

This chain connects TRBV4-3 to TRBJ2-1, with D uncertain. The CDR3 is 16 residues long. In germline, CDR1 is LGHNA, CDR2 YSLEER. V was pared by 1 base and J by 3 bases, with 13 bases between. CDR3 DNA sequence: TGCGCCAGCAGCCAAGGTTTTGCCTCGAACTACAATGAGCAGTTCTTC. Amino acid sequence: CASSQGFASNYNEQFF.

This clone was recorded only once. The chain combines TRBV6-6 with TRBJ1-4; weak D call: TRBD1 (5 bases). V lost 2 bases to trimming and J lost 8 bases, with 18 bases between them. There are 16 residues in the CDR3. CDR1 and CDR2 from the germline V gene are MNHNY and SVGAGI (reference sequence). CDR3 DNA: TGTGCCAGCAGTTACCCCCCGGGGGAGGCGGGGGAAAAACTGTTTTTT. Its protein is CASSYPPGEAGEKLFF.

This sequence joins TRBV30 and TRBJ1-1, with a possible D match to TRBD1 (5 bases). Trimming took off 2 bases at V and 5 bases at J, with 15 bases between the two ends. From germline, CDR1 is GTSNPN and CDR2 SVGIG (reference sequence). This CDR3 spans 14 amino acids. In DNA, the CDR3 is TGTGCCTGGAGTACGGGACCTCGAGGGACTGAAGCTTTCTTT. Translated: CAWSTGPRGTEAFF. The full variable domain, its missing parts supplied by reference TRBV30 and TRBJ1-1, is SQTIHQWPATLVQPVGSPLSLECTVEGTSNPNLYWYRQAAGRGLQLLFYSVGIGQISSEVPQNLSASRPQDRQFILSSKKLLLSDSGFYLCAWSTGPRGTEAFFGQGTRLTVV.

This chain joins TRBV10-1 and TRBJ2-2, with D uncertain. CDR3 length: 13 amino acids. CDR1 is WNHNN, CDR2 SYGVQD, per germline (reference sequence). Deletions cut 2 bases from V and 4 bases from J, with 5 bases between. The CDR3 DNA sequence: TGCGCCAGCAGTGAGGGTCCCACCGGGGAGCTGTTTTTT. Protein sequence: CASSEGPTGELFF.

CDR3 sequence: CASSQGLGWTVQKTGHQPQHF. Here the CDR3 DNA reads TGTGCCAGCAGCCAAGGTTTGGGGTGGACAGTCCAAAAGACTGGGCATCAGCCCCAGCATTTT. The chain links TRBV4-2 to TRBJ1-5, with D maybe TRBD1 (6 bases). V lost 1 base, J lost 5 bases, and 30 bases lay in between. Germline V gene lookup returns CDR1 LGHNA and CDR2 YNFKEQ. The CDR3 extends over 21 amino acids.

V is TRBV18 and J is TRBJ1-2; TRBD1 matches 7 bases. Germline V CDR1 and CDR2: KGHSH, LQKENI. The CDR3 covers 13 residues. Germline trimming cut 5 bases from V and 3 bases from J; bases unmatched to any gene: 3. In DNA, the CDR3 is TGTGCCAGCTCAGGCGACAGGGACTATGGCTACACCTTC. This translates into CASSGDRDYGYTF.

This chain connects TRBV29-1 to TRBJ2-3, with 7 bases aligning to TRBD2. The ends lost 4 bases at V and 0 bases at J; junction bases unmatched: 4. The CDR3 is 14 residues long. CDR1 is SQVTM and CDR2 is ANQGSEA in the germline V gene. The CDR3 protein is CSVGGGRSTDTQYF. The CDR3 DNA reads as TGCAGCGTTGGCGGCGGGAGAAGCACAGATACGCAGTATTTT.

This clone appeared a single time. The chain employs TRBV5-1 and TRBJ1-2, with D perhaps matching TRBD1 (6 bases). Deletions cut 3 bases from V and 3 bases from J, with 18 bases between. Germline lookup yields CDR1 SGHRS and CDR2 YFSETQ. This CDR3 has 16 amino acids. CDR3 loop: CASSSELRGAYYGYTF. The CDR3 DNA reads TGCGCCAGCAGCTCCGAGTTGAGGGGGGCCTACTATGGCTACACCTTC.

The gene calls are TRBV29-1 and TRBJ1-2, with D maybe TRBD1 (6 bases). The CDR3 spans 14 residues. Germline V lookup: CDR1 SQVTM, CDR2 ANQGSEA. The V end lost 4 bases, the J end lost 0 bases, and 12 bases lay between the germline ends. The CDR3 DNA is TGCAGCGTTGTCAGGGGCGCCGCTAACTATGGCTACACCTTC. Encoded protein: CSVVRGAANYGYTF.

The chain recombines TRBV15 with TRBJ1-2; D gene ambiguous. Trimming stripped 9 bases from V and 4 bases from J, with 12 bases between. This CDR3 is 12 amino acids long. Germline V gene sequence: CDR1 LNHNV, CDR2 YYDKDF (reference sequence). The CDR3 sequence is CATAFAGYGYTF. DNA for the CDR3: TGTGCCACGGCATTTGCTGGCTATGGCTACACCTTC.

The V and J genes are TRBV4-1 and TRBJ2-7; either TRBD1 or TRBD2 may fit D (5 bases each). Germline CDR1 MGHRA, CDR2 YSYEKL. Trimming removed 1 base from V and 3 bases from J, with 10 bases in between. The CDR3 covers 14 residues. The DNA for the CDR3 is TGCGCCAGCAGCCAAGTTTTGGGGGTCTACGAGCAGTACTTC. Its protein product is CASSQVLGVYEQYF.

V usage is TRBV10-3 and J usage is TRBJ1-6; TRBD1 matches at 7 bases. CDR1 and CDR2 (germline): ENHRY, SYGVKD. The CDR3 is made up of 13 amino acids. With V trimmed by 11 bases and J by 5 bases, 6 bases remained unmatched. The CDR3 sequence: CAATGVNNSPLHF. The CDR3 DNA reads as TGTGCCGCAACAGGGGTGAATAATTCACCCCTCCACTTT.

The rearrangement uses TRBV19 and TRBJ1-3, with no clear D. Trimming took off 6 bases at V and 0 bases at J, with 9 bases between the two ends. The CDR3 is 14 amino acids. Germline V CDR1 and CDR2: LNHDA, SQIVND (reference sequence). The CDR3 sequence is CASRVGSSGNTIYF. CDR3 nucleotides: TGTGCCAGTAGAGTCGGAAGCTCTGGAAACACCATATATTTT. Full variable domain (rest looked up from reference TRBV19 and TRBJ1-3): DGGITQSPKYLFRKEGQNVTLSCEQNLNHDAMYWYRQDPGQGLRLIYYSQIVNDFQKGDIAEGYSVSREKKESFPLTVTSAQKNPTAFYLCASRVGSSGNTIYFGEGSWLTVV.

CDR3 coding DNA: TGTGCCAGCAGCTTAGGTAGCGGGGGCACAGATACGCAGTATTTT. Its protein product is CASSLGSGGTDTQYF. The chain uses TRBV7-9 and TRBJ2-3, with 8 bases fitting TRBD2. The J segment lost 1 base and the V segment lost 1 base, leaving 1 base of the junction unmatched. Germline loops: CDR1 SEHNR, CDR2 FQNEAQ (reference sequence). The CDR3 consists of 15 residues.

The CDR3 nucleotides are TGTGCCAGCAGCCCCGGACAGGGATGGCTACAAGAGACCCAGTACTTC. The encoded protein is CASSPGQGWLQETQYF. The chain joins TRBV5-8 to TRBJ2-5; TRBD1 matches 8 bases. The CDR3 has 16 residues. Looked up from germline, CDR1 is SGHTS and CDR2 is YDEGEE. Germline trimming cut 4 bases from V and 2 bases from J; bases unmatched to any gene: 10.

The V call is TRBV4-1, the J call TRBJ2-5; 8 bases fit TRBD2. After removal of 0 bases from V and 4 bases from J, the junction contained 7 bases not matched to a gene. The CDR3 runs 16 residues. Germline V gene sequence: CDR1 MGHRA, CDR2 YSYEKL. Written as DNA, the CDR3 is TGCGCCAGCAGCCAAGATTGGAGCGGGAGAGGAGAGACCCAGTACTTC. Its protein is CASSQDWSGRGETQYF.

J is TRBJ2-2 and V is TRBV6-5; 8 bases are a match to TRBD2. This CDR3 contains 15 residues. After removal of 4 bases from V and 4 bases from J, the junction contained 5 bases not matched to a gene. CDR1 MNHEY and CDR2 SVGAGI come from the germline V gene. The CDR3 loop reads CASSFTSGFTGELFF. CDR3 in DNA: TGTGCCAGCAGTTTCACTAGCGGTTTCACCGGGGAGCTGTTTTTT.

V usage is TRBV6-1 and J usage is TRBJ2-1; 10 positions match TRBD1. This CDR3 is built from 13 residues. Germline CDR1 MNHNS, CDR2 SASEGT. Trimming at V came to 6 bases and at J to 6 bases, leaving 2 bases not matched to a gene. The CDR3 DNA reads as TGTGCCAGCAGGGGGACAGGGGCCAATGAGCAGTTCTTC. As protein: CASRGTGANEQFF.

DNA of the CDR3: TGTGCCACCAGCAGAGATGTGGTCGGAACTTATAGCAATCAGCCCCAGCATTTT. Translation gives CATSRDVVGTYSNQPQHF. The genes are TRBV15 and TRBJ1-5; D is unclear. CDR3 length: 18 amino acids. V was cut by 0 bases and J by 0 bases, with 15 bases left in between. From germline, CDR1 is LNHNV and CDR2 YYDKDF (reference sequence). The full variable domain, with the rest looked up from reference TRBV15 and TRBJ1-5, is DAMVIQNPRYQVTQFGKPVTLSCSQTLNHNVMYWYQQKSSQAPKLLFHYYDKDFNNEADTPDNFQSRRPNTSFCFLDIRSPGLGDTAMYLCATSRDVVGTYSNQPQHFGDGTRLSIL.

This CDR3 is CAWSEPFAATQYF. CDR3 in DNA: TGTGCCTGGAGTGAGCCTTTCGCGGCTACGCAGTATTTT. V gene TRBV30 combines with J gene TRBJ2-3; D is unclear. The germline CDR1 and CDR2 sequences are GTSNPN and SVGIG (reference sequence). The CDR3 totals 13 residues. The V end was cut by 1 base, the J end by 8 bases, with 13 bases between. The full variable domain, its missing parts supplied by reference TRBV30 and TRBJ2-3, is SQTIHQWPATLVQPVGSPLSLECTVEGTSNPNLYWYRQAAGRGLQLLFYSVGIGQISSEVPQNLSASRPQDRQFILSSKKLLLSDSGFYLCAWSEPFAATQYFGPGTRLTVL.

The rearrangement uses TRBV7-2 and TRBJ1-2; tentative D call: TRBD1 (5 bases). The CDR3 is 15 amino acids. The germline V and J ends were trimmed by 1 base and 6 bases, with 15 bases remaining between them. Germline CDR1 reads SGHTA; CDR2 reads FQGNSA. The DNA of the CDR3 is TGTGCCAGCAGCTTAGGCAAAGGGGTAGGCCATGGCTACACCTTC. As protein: CASSLGKGVGHGYTF. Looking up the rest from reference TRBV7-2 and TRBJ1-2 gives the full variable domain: GAGVSQSPSNKVTEKGKDVELRCDPISGHTALYWYRQSLGQGLEFLIYFQGNSAPDKSGLPSDRFSAERTGGSVSTLTIQRTQQEDSAVYLCASSLGKGVGHGYTFGSGTRLTVV.